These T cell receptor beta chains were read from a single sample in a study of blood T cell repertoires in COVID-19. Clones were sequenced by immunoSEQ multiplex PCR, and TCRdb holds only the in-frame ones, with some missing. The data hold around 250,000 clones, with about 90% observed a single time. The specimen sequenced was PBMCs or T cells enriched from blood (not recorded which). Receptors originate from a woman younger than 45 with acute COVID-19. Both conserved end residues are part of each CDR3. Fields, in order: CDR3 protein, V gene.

cdr3_aa: CASSLLGGIPEAFF
v_call: TRBV19

cdr3_aa: CASSPGDSAEKLFF
v_call: TRBV7-9

cdr3_aa: CASSSLQGIASEQFF
v_call: TRBV28

cdr3_aa: CASSLGTGPVFGEAFF
v_call: TRBV11-1

cdr3_aa: CAISGGRRQPQHF
v_call: TRBV10-3

cdr3_aa: CASSLVPGGEQYF
v_call: TRBV5-1

cdr3_aa: CASSERGGGNNSPLHF
v_call: TRBV2

cdr3_aa: CASTRTGCYEQFF
v_call: TRBV10-1

cdr3_aa: CASQSGTQNTEAFF
v_call: TRBV30

cdr3_aa: CASSLKEDGTEQETQYF
v_call: TRBV5-1